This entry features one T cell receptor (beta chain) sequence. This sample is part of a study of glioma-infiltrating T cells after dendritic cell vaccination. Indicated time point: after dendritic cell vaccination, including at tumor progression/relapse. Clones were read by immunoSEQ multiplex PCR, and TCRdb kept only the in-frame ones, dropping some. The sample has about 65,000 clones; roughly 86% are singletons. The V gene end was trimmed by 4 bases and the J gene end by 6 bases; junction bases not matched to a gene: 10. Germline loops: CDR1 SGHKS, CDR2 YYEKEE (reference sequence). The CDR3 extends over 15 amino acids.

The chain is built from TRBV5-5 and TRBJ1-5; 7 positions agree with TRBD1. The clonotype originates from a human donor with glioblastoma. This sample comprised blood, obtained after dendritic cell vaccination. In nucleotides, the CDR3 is TGTGCCAGCAGCCCGAGGGGGCAGGGCAGTCAGCCCCAGCATTTT. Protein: CASSPRGQGSQPQHF.